The sequence of this TCR beta chain was determined in a study of Ad26.COV2.S vaccination and SARS-CoV-2 variants. Overall study context: Participant was drawn from the COV1001 Ad26.COV2.S trial arm. Intramuscular Ad26.COV2.S at 5x10^10 or 1x10^11 viral particles. Study-level findings and limits: Researchers cautioned that TCR breadth and depth analyses may have underestimated total T cell responses.

The CDR3 loop spans 15 amino acids. Trimming pared 1 base from V and 2 bases from J, leaving 8 bases between. Germline V lookup: CDR1 SGHTA, CDR2 FQGTGA. Treatment denoted: some 20 received Ad26.COV2.S at low or high dose, single or two shots; about 5 received placebo; per-sample allocation not given. Sampling was done on day 63 after the first vaccine or placebo injection. Sequencing used immunoSEQ multiplex PCR; TCRdb keeps in-frame clones, though not all of them. The sample carries approximately 300,000 clones, around four fifths recorded once. Worth noting for this clone: What it binds is not known.

The clonotype originates from a person between 18 and 60 years old who received the Ad26.COV2.S COVID-19 vaccine or a placebo. The V and J genes are TRBV7-3 and TRBJ2-2; D is uncertain. Source: peripheral blood, taken in a trial of Ad26.COV2.S vaccine versus placebo. CDR3 sequence reads: CASSLMADNTGELFF. CDR3 DNA: TGTGCCAGCAGCTTAATGGCAGATAACACCGGGGAGCTGTTTTTT.